Here is one T cell receptor beta chain with its context. Original handling: It was from reference gene primer amplification that nucleated cell counts were estimated. Clones were read by immunoSEQ multiplex PCR, and TCRdb kept only the in-frame ones, dropping some. V and J calls and clone size come straight from that table; D and trimming were deduced from the DNA. The table includes roughly 100,000 clones, 80% to 90% detected once. This entry is derived from a study of blood T cell repertoires in COVID-19. Overall study: T cells, B-cell-depleted T cells, or PBMCs provided the cDNA or gDNA that served as material.

The V segment lost 5 bases and the J segment 0 bases; nucleotides outside the gene matches: 6. Germline CDR1 and CDR2: SEHNR and FQNEAQ (reference sequence). This CDR3 region has 15 residues. The TCR sequence derives from a woman aged 55-75 years with acute or convalescent COVID-19. The sequenced sample consisted of peripheral blood. V and J are TRBV7-9 and TRBJ1-2; 7 bases fit TRBD1. CDR3 bases: TGTGCCAGCAGCCCCTTAGGGACAGCTAACTATGGCTACACCTTC. Its translation is CASSPLGTANYGYTF.